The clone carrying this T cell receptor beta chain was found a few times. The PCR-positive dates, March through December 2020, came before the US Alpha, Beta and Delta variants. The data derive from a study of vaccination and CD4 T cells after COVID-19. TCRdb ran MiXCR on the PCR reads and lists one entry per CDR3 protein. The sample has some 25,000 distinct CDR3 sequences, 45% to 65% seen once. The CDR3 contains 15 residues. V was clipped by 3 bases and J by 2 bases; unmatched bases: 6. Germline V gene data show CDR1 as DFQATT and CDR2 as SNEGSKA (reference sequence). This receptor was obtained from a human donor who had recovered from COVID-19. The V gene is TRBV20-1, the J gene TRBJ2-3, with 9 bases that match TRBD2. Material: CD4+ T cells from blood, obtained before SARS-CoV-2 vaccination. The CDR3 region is CSASGAGGSTDTQYF. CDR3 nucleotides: TGCAGTGCTAGCGGGGCGGGAGGGTCCACAGATACGCAGTATTTT.